This TCR beta chain was found in a study of cytomegalovirus exposure and HLA in healthy donors (dated by TCRdb to 2015 to 2018). In the study overall: An earlier analysis of some 600 of the donors reported approximately 260 Gb of sequence data and 117 million unique TCR beta sequences obtained from about 200 million T cells. Using immunosequencing, the study profiled T cell repertoires from fewer than 700 subjects and related those repertoires to cytomegalovirus serostatus. Among roughly 400 genotyped donors of the cohort, an average of approximately 240,000 unique TCR beta nucleotide sequences were sequenced per donor, around a sixth of them non-productive. A few DR-DQ haplotypes were handled as single units for association and clustering because linkage in the cohort was strong. To decide whether each TCR beta V gene segment behaved as functional or pseudogenic, an earlier analysis of over 500 of the donors relied on high-throughput TCR beta sequencing. Every repertoire in the discovery cohort had been generated on one and the same sequencing platform. The number of donors typed differed by locus, with roughly 620-640 for A, B, C, DRB1 and DQB1, around 500 for DQA1, under 610 for DPA1, and 400 to 490 for DPB1. The study aimed to test whether cataloging public T cell receptors could reveal signatures of past pathogen exposure. Rather than drawing on any new phenotypic data, the later analysis identified candidate immune exposures from TCR beta sequences and the way those sequences occurred across donors. An early release that covered about 600 HLA-typed donors contained approximately 300 gigabases of sequencing data and 85 million to 100 million unique TCR sequences. High-throughput TCR immunosequencing, statistical association of individual TCRs with disease status, and machine learning were combined to predict cytomegalovirus infection status. Along with the roughly 610-subject first cohort, a separate validation cohort of over a hundred different subjects was used. A later analysis re-analyzed previously published TCR beta repertoires from 650 to 800 donors and added high-resolution HLA genotyping to study TCR occurrence patterns. A later genetic analysis took genome-wide SNP genotypes for about 65% of the 666 donors and used that subset as a discovery cohort. Donor age, sex, ethnicity and CMV serostatus were collected together with the repertoire data. HLA typing covered class I and class II loci at four-digit resolution. The genetic ancestry cluster associated with self-reported Caucasian donors included 81% of the roughly 380 genotyped donors. Paper-wide results and their limitations: The presence/absence analyses assumed that sequencing depth was roughly uniform across donors, and that assumption may not be true. In a later analysis, over 15,000 TCR beta sequences were associated with specific HLA alleles at a false discovery rate of 0.05. The study listed around 160 TCR beta chains as associated with cytomegalovirus. Because counts were too low, roughly 17 rarely observed V segments, including chromosome 9 orphons, were left out of the earlier analysis of 587 of the donors. Because some donors lacked HLA typing at each locus, the association tests relied only on the typed subset. A few of the identified cytomegalovirus-associated TCR beta chains were confirmed in vitro to be specific for cytomegalovirus antigens. In a later analysis, HLA-associated TCR beta chains were found to be more clonally expanded and to have lower generation probabilities than equally common non-associated chains. A further reported finding was that TCR beta sequences accurately predicted the HLA-A and HLA-B alleles for most subjects in the first cohort. According to a later genetic analysis, donors in an Asian-associated ancestry cluster had fewer N-insertions in productive TCRs than the approximately 670-donor mean. According to a later analysis, most CMV-associated TCR beta chains appeared to be HLA-restricted, and the HLA associations seemed to be driven largely by CMV exposure. Some IMGT-functional V segments, including TRBV6-2 and TRBV6-3, could not be told apart with the 87-base-pair reads, so those segments were excluded. Only TCR beta chains were sequenced in this cohort, and the absence of alpha or paired-chain data limited detectable features. According to a later analysis, parvovirus B19, influenza, CMV and Epstein-Barr virus appeared linked to several top co-occurrence clusters. A cluster of highly shared sequence variants was judged likely to be a technical artifact of the sequencing pipeline. The authors suggested that the approach could potentially be extended to other disease states and immunological phenotypes. When HLA alleles, especially DR and DQ, strongly co-occurred, TCR associations were difficult to assign to individual alleles. The only immune exposure information available for the cohort was CMV serostatus. In an earlier analysis of around 500 of the donors, most TCR beta V segments appeared in productive rearrangements about 87% or about 30% of the time, broadly matching IMGT annotations. Cytomegalovirus status was reported to be diagnosed by the classifier with high specificity and sensitivity in both the original and validation cohorts. Correlated functional status among segregating V segments might be attributable to linkage disequilibrium, but an unknown experimental factor could not be ruled out. Most TCR sequences were seen in very few donors, while some public TCRs were found in many individuals. According to a later analysis, TCR association rates differed among HLA loci, with DRB1 alleles showing the most associated TCRs and HLA-C alleles showing the fewest. In a later genetic analysis, a missense DCLRE1C variant was associated with V-gene and J-gene trimming of TCR beta chains, and the association was replicated in an independent cohort.

CDR1 and CDR2 (SEHNR, FQNEAQ) derive from the germline V gene (reference sequence). V is pruned by 1 base and J by 4 bases, leaving 10 bases of the junction without a gene match. The CDR3, cysteine through phenylalanine, is 17 amino acids long. The only DNA kept is the CDR3, 51 bases in frame from the first base. Library creation used the immunoSEQ multiplex PCR assay. The multiplex PCR relied on a mix of 60 forward primers for TCR Vbeta segments and 13 reverse primers for TCR Jbeta segments. The CDR3 region of rearranged TCR beta genes was amplified from genomic DNA by a multiplex PCR assay. The Illumina HiSeq System was used to sequence the amplified TCR beta libraries as 87-base-pair reads. In the paper's pipeline: A later analysis tallied 75 million to 95 million unique TCR beta chains across the roughly 610 repertoires, and approximately 11 million of those chains were shared by two or more donors. Raw reads were error-corrected and collapsed into unique sequences by a nearest-neighbor algorithm in which closely related sequences were merged to remove PCR and sequencing errors. V, D and J gene segments were assigned by aligning CDR3 sequences to IMGT reference sequences. For a sequence to be retained, at least a six-nucleotide match to both a V gene segment and a J gene segment was required. A rearrangement was called productive if the CDR3 had no stop codons and remained in frame with V and J, and every other rearrangement was called non-productive. Following IMGT convention, CDR3 was defined as the stretch from the second conserved V-encoded cysteine to the conserved J-encoded phenylalanine. Sequences without an unambiguous match to a single V gene segment were excluded from the earlier analysis of several hundred of the donors. An earlier analysis of some 500 of the donors classified V segments as functional when productive rearrangements were above 56.7% and as segregating when the standard deviation between donors was above 5%. A statistical classification framework was built to diagnose cytomegalovirus status from the catalog of TCR beta chain sequences. V and J gene assignment, in a later analysis, came from comparing TCR nucleotide sequences with IMGT/GENE-DB human TR gene sequences. Using the TCRdist pipeline, a later analysis assigned CDR3 sequences along with most-parsimonious VDJ recombination scenarios. In a later analysis, each TCR beta chain was defined by its CDR3 amino acid sequence together with its V-gene family, and reads lacking a unique V-gene family were excluded. As a way to deal with suspected cross-contamination and a sequencing artifact, a later analysis dropped roughly 620 nucleotide sequences that were highly shared and had low generation probability. For each public chain, a later analysis derived a clonal expansion index from normalized ranks of inferred template counts within each repertoire. A later analysis computed generation probabilities with a VDJ recombination model fitted to out-of-frame rearrangements, and checked the results against IGoR. Hypergeometric tests were used in a later analysis to score TCR-TCR, TCR-HLA and TCR-CMV co-occurrence, with a repertoire-size bias correction applied to the TCR pairs. A later analysis estimated false discovery rates by permuting HLA or CMV assignments 20 times. A later analysis grouped co-occurring TCRs with DBSCAN, adding TCRdist sequence similarity when clustering within HLA-allele-positive subsets. Repertoires with fewer than 30,000 or more than 120,000 public chains were left out of co-occurrence clustering, as were about 5 repertoires with anomalous nucleotide sharing. In TCRdb, the immuneACCESS table is reduced to in-frame sequences with V and J assigned. These tables do not hold every clone; where another copy was compared, an unresolved V gene accounts for under half, and the others remain unexplained. V, J and clone size are those of that table, while D and trimming were read from the DNA. For this sample there are about 170,000 clones; 80% to 85% appear just once. The ten most abundant clones make up 2% to 2.5% of the sample.

A word on this clone: It lacks a known antigen. Base-call qualities are not available, and no considerably larger clone is one nucleotide away.

The cohort was made up of several hundred healthy bone marrow donors. All cohort members were sampled while nominally healthy, although unrecorded immune exposures were likely present. The donor tested CMV seronegative and was one of the 352 seronegative cohort members. A peripheral blood sample was provided by each donor, and peripheral blood mononuclear cells were used for TCR beta sequencing. The Qiagen DNeasy Blood Extraction Kit was used to extract genomic DNA from the blood cell samples. This clonotype was obtained from a male donor in good health and CMV-seronegative. Sequenced: PBMCs. Recombination connected TRBV7-9 to TRBJ1-1; TRBD1 lines up with 9 middle nucleotides. Read as DNA, the sequence is TGTGCCAGCAGCTTAGGGGGACAGGGTTGGGAGGGCACTGAAGCTTTCTTT. It encodes CASSLGGQGWEGTEAFF.